Below, 9 T cell receptor beta chains from the same sample are listed, as sequenced in a study of T cells after yellow fever vaccination. TCRdb passed the 5' RACE reads through MiXCR, listing each CDR3 protein once. The table has about 74,000 distinct CDR3 sequences, approximately 7.7% seen once; the top ten hold about 33%. This specimen consisted of CD8+ T cells sorted from PBMCs, obtained more than 4 days after the first yellow fever vaccination. These receptors came from a man younger than 35 who received the YFV17D yellow fever vaccine.

This clonotype was seen more than once but under ten times. The genes are TRBV11-2 and TRBJ1-2; TRBD1 is a possible D gene (6 bases). Deletions cut 5 bases from V and 3 bases from J, with 16 bases between. The V gene's germline CDR1 is SGHAT and CDR2 FQNNGV. The CDR3 has 15 amino acids. The CDR3 sequence is CASSIPGASYYGYTF. The CDR3 bases are TGTGCCAGCAGCATCCCAGGGGCCTCCTACTATGGCTACACCTTC.

The CDR3 region is CAIGGTENSNQPQHF. Written as DNA, the CDR3 is TGTGCCATCGGGGGGACGGAGAATAGCAATCAGCCCCAGCATTTT. The chain employs TRBV10-3 and TRBJ1-5, with D tentatively TRBD1 (5 bases). V lost 8 bases and J lost 0, with 14 bases in between. CDR3 length: 15 amino acids. Per the germline V gene, CDR1 is ENHRY and CDR2 is SYGVKD.

The table lists this clonotype with many counts. The rearrangement uses TRBV7-9 and TRBJ2-3, with no clear D. CDR3 size: 16 residues. Per the germline V gene, CDR1 is SEHNR and CDR2 is FQNEAQ (reference sequence). V dropped 5 bases and J dropped 5 bases, with 20 bases sitting between them. CDR3 coding DNA: TGTGCCAGCAGCCCCCCCTGGTCGAAAAAGGGAGATACGCAGTATTTT. Amino acid sequence: CASSPPWSKKGDTQYF.

Worth noting for this clonotype: A read error may be the cause here, since a much bigger clone is one base away. The rearrangement uses TRBV5-4 and TRBJ2-2, with a tentative D call TRBD1 (6 bases). V dropped 9 bases and J dropped 4 bases, with 16 bases sitting between them. CDR1 and CDR2 (germline): SGHNT, YYREEE (reference sequence). The CDR3 length is 14 residues. This CDR3 reads CAIAQGSGTGELFF. CDR3 nucleotide sequence: TGTGCCATAGCCCAGGGGTCAGGCACCGGGGAGCTGTTTTTT.

This clonotype has only a few counts. The chain couples TRBV4-1 to TRBJ2-1; 7 bases match TRBD2. The CDR3 is 15 amino acids. J lost 8 bases, V lost 0 bases, and 7 bases had no gene match. In germline, CDR1 is MGHRA, CDR2 YSYEKL. CDR3 loop: CASSQERGRSDEQFF. In DNA form, the CDR3 reads TGCGCCAGCAGCCAAGAGCGGGGGAGGAGTGATGAGCAGTTCTTC.

This clonotype came up many times. The chain joins TRBV6-4 to TRBJ2-2; 8 bases align to TRBD2. CDR1 MRHNA and CDR2 SNTAGT come from the germline V gene. The CDR3 has 16 residues. V lost 7 bases to trimming and J lost 5 bases; unmatched junction nucleotides: 12. CDR3 DNA: TGTGCCAGCACCGCCGAGGCGGGGGGCAAGACCGGGGAGCTGTTTTTT. Translated, it gives CASTAEAGGKTGELFF.

This clonotype was seen only a few times. The J gene is TRBJ2-1, the V gene TRBV19, with TRBD1 identical over 11 bases. Germline values: CDR1 LNHDA, CDR2 SQIVND (reference sequence). This CDR3 comprises 15 residues. V lost 5 bases, J lost 5 bases, and 5 bases stayed unmatched. Here the CDR3 reads CASSPRDRGDNEQFF. The CDR3 DNA sequence: TGTGCCAGTAGTCCCCGGGACAGGGGGGACAATGAGCAGTTCTTC.

In regard to this clonotype: This clone may be a read error of a much larger clone one base away. The chain joins TRBV7-9 to TRBJ2-3; D perhaps matches TRBD2 (6 bases). Germline loops: CDR1 SEHNR, CDR2 FQNEAQ (reference sequence). The CDR3 covers 16 residues. Trimming removed 4 bases at V and 3 bases at J, with 17 bases between. The CDR3 loop reads CASSSHGISGTDTQYF. Here the CDR3 DNA reads TGTGCCAGCAGCTCACATGGGATTAGCGGTACAGATACGCAGTATTTT.

The chain couples TRBV4-1 to TRBJ1-2; TRBD1 might be the D (5 bases). CDR1 is MGHRA and CDR2 is YSYEKL in the germline V gene. The CDR3 loop spans 16 amino acids. V gave up 1 base and J gave up 5 bases, with 17 bases separating them. CDR3 DNA sequence: TGCGCCAGCAGCCAAGTCCCCCAGGGTGTAGGGTATGGCTACACCTTC. The encoded protein is CASSQVPQGVGYGYTF.